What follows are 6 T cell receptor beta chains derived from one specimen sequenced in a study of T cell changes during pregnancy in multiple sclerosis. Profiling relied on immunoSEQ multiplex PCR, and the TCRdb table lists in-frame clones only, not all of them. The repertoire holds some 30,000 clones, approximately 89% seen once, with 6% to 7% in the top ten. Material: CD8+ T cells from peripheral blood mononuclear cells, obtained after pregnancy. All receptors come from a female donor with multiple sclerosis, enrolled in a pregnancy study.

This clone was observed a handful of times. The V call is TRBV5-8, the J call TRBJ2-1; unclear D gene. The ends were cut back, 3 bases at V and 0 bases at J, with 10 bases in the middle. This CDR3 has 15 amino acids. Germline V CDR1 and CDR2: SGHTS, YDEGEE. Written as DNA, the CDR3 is TGTGCCAGCAGCTCCGGCCCTAGCTCCTACAATGAGCAGTTCTTC. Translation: CASSSGPSSYNEQFF.

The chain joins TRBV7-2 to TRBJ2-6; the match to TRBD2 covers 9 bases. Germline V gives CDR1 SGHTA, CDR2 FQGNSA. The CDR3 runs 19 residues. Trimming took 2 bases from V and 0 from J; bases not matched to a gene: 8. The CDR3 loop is CASSLSGGWDSSGANVLTF. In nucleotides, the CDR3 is TGTGCCAGCAGCTTAAGCGGGGGGTGGGATAGCTCTGGGGCCAACGTCCTGACTTTC.

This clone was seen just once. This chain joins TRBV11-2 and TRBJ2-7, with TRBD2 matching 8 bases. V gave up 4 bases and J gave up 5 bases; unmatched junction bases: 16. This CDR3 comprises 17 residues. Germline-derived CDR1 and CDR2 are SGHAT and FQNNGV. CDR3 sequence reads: CASSSGGAGGPNHEQYF. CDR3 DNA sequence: TGTGCCAGCAGCTCCGGGGGGGCGGGAGGTCCCAACCACGAGCAGTACTTC.

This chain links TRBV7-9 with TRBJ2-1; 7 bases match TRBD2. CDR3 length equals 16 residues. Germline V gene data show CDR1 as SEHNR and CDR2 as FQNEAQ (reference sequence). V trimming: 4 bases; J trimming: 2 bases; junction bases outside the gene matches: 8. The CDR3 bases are TGTGCCAGCAGCTGGGGGGGGAATTTGGCCTACAATGAGCAGTTCTTC. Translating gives CASSWGGNLAYNEQFF. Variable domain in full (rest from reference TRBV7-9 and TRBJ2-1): DTGVSQNPRHKITKRGQNVTFRCDPISEHNRLYWYRQTLGQGPEFLTYFQNEAQLEKSRLLSDRFSAERPKGSFSTLEIQRTEQGDSAMYLCASSWGGNLAYNEQFFGPGTRLTVL.

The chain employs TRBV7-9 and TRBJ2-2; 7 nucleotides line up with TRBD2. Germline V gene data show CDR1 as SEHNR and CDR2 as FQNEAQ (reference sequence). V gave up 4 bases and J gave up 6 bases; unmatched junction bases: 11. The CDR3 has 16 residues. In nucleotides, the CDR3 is TGTGCCAGCAGCTCAATACGCCCCGGGGGGTCCGGGGAGCTGTTTTTT. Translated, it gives CASSSIRPGGSGELFF.

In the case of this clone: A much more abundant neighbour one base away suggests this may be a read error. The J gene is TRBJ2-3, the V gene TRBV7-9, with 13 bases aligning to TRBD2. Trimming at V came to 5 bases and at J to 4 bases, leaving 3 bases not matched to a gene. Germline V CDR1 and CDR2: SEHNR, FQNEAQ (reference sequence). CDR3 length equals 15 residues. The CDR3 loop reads CASSRTSGSPDTQYF. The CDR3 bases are TGTGCCAGCAGCCGGACTAGCGGGAGCCCAGATACGCAGTATTTT.